This note documents a single T cell receptor (beta chain) sequence. Its antigen remains unknown. Data came from immunoSEQ multiplex PCR; TCRdb stores just in-frame clones and leaves some out. Of 20,000 to 30,000 clones listed, around 83% are singletons. The data were taken from a study of T cells in narcolepsy. This CDR3 has 13 residues. Trimming pared 3 bases from V and 11 bases from J, leaving 14 bases between. Per the germline V gene, CDR1 is SGHVS and CDR2 is FQNEAQ. Overall study results and limits: Healthy controls reportedly lacked the autoreactive clonotypes serially found in patients' blood. Autoreactive HCRT-specific and TRIB2-specific clonotypes were marked in same-patient CSF-versus-blood CD4+ comparisons. Autoreactive clone sequences were missing from some blood memory CD4+ repertoires.

The chain links TRBV7-8 to TRBJ1-5; maybe TRBD1 (5 bases). This receptor was taken from a human donor with narcolepsy. The sequencing input was CD45RA- memory CD4+ T cells from PBMCs. CDR3 sequence: CASSFSGAVAQHF. The CDR3 DNA follows: TGTGCCAGCAGCTTTAGCGGGGCGGTGGCCCAGCATTTT.